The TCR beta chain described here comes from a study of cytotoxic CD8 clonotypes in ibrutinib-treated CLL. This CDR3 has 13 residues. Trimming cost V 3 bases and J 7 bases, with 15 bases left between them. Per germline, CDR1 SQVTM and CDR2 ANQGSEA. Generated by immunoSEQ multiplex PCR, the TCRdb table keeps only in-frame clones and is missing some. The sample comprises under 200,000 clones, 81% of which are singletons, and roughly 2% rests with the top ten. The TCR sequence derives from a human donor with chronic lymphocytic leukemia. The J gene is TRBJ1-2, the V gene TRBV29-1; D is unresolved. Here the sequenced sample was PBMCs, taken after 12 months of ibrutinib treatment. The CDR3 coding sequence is TGCAGCGTTGATTGGACCGCAGACGGTGGCTACACCTTC. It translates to CSVDWTADGGYTF.